One and the same sample provided the 4 T cell receptor beta chains below, sequenced in a study of cytomegalovirus exposure and HLA in healthy donors. The PCR contained 60 Vbeta and 13 Jbeta primers. The assay was immunoSEQ multiplex PCR, and TCRdb's table has in-frame clones only and misses some. The table shows some 130,000 clones, with about 75% occurring only once. Specimen: PBMCs. These receptor sequences come from a man aged 25-45 years in good health and CMV-seronegative.

This chain joins TRBV29-1 and TRBJ1-2; 7 nucleotides align to TRBD1. Germline assignment: CDR1 SQVTM and CDR2 ANQGSEA. CDR3 length: 15 amino acids. V shed 5 bases, J shed 4 bases, and the junction held 13 bases outside the gene matches. Here the CDR3 DNA reads TGCAGCGTTTCCCGACAGGGAACGGGTAGCTATGGCTACACCTTC. Protein product: CSVSRQGTGSYGYTF. Using reference TRBV29-1 and TRBJ1-2 for the parts outside the CDR3, the full variable domain is SAVISQKPSRDICQRGTSLTIQCQVDSQVTMMFWYRQQPGQSLTLIATANQGSEATYESGFVIDKFPISRPNLTFSTLTVSNMSPEDSSIYLCSVSRQGTGSYGYTFGSGTRLTVV.

The chain couples TRBV29-1 to TRBJ2-1; 9 nucleotides agree with TRBD2. Germline V gives CDR1 SQVTM, CDR2 ANQGSEA. This CDR3 region has 18 residues. J was trimmed by 5 bases and V by 8 bases; bases with no gene match: 22. CDR3 region: CSPWLIASGTDFNNEQFF. CDR3 sequence (DNA): TGCAGCCCGTGGTTGATAGCTAGCGGGACCGACTTCAACAATGAGCAGTTCTTC.

This chain uses TRBV5-1 with TRBJ2-3; D is unclear. The length of the CDR3 is 14 residues. Germline-derived CDR1 and CDR2 are SGHRS and YFSETQ. Trimming removed 0 bases at V and 1 base at J, with 6 bases between. CDR3 sequence: CASSLGRGTDTQYF. CDR3 in DNA: TGCGCCAGCAGCTTGGGTCGGGGCACAGATACGCAGTATTTT.

The chain carries TRBV5-4 and TRBJ1-2; 8 bases map to TRBD1. V was clipped by 0 bases and J by 4 bases; unmatched bases: 8. Looked up from germline, CDR1 is SGHNT and CDR2 is YYREEE (reference sequence). This CDR3 spans 16 amino acids. CDR3 in amino acids: CASSLGTQGAGYGYTF. In DNA, the CDR3 is TGTGCCAGCAGCTTGGGAACTCAGGGGGCTGGCTATGGCTACACCTTC.